The 31 T cell receptor beta chains below were found in one sample sequenced in a study of T cells in Graves' hyperthyroidism and ophthalmopathy. From RNA transcripts, TCR beta CDR3 regions were amplified. The HTBI primer set drove a first-round RT-PCR of the TCR CDR3. TCRdb used MiXCR to reprocess the multiplex PCR reads, holding one entry per CDR3 protein. The sample comprises nearly 600,000 distinct CDR3 sequences, approximately 14% of which are singletons, and under 7% rests with the top ten. The sample was blood. Receptor source: a woman in her 30s with Graves' hyperthyroidism that later progressed to Graves' ophthalmopathy.

The CDR3 region has the DNA TGTGCCAGCAGCCAATACAGGGGGCCCGGGGCCAACGTCCTGACTTTC. Encoded protein: CASSQYRGPGANVLTF. The chain employs TRBV3-1 and TRBJ2-6, with 9 bases that match TRBD1. With 2 bases clipped from V and 4 bases from J, the junction kept 3 bases outside the gene matches. The CDR3 has 16 amino acids. CDR1 is LGHDT, CDR2 YNNKEL, per germline (reference sequence).

This rearrangement joins TRBV19 to TRBJ1-5; D is unresolved. The CDR3 is made up of 14 amino acids. Trimming pared 8 bases from V and 0 bases from J, leaving 11 bases between. Germline V gene sequence: CDR1 LNHDA, CDR2 SQIVND (reference sequence). CDR3 bases: TGTGCCAGTGAACGAGATACTAGCAATCAGCCCCAGCATTTT. Protein sequence: CASERDTSNQPQHF.

In this sample, this clonotype turned up many times. J is TRBJ2-1 and V is TRBV7-2, with D possibly called TRBD1 or TRBD2 (5 bases each). This CDR3 is 14 amino acids long. Deletions cut 4 bases from V and 8 bases from J, with 15 bases between. Germline CDR1 is SGHTA and CDR2 is FQGNSA. This chain's CDR3 is CASSSGHMTYEQFF. CDR3 nucleotides: TGTGCCAGCAGCTCGGGGCATATGACGTATGAGCAGTTCTTC.

This clonotype has ten or more counts. The V call is TRBV28, the J call TRBJ2-7, with D possibly being TRBD2 (6 bases). Deletions cut 3 bases from V and 0 bases from J, with 12 bases between. CDR1 is MDHEN and CDR2 is SYDVKM in the germline V gene. This CDR3 has 15 residues. CDR3 nucleotides: TGTGCCAGCAGTTTTAGGCGGGATCCCTCCTACGAGCAGTACTTC. Its translation is CASSFRRDPSYEQYF.

With regard to this clonotype: One base away lies a much larger clone, so this may be a sequencing read error. The chain has TRBV11-2 and TRBJ2-3, with 8 bases that match TRBD1. The V gene's germline CDR1 is SGHAT and CDR2 FQNNGV. This CDR3 has 15 amino acids. CDR3 DNA: TGTGCCAGCTGCTTAGCAGGGGGCATAACAGATACGCAGTATTTT. The encoded protein is CASCLAGGITDTQYF.

To note about this clonotype: Sequence at one end of the junction differs from germline and may be a read error. V gene TRBV11-2 combines with J gene TRBJ2-3; TRBD2 might be the D (5 bases). CDR1 is SGHAT and CDR2 is FQNNGV in the germline V gene. This CDR3 region has 19 residues. The CDR3 nucleotides read TGTGCCAGCAGCTTGAATTGGGCCCGCCAAGGCAGTAGCGCAGGTACGAAGTATTTT. Translated: CASSLNWARQGSSAGTKYF.

Remarks on this clonotype: Because it lacks the conserved phenylalanine or tryptophan at the end, this CDR3 is likely a read error. V gene TRBV15 combines with J gene TRBJ2-1; D gene unclear. The CDR3 has 12 residues. Trimming shortened V by 0 bases and J by 8 bases, and 5 bases separated the two germline ends. Germline V gene sequence: CDR1 LNHNV, CDR2 YYDKDF (reference sequence). This chain's CDR3 is CATSRESYEQFS. The CDR3 nucleotides are TGTGCCACCAGCAGAGAAAGCTATGAGCAGTTCTCC.

This clonotype appeared many times. This chain joins TRBV10-3 and TRBJ2-2; D is unresolved. CDR3 length: 13 amino acids. Germline V gene lookup returns CDR1 ENHRY and CDR2 SYGVKD. V lost 10 bases to trimming and J lost 5 bases, with 14 bases between them. The CDR3 sequence: CATSNLGTGELFF. The CDR3 DNA is TGTGCCACCTCCAACCTAGGGACCGGGGAGCTGTTTTTT.

Comment on this clonotype: One end of the junction does not line up with germline, which may come from a read error. The rearrangement joins TRBV29-1 to TRBJ2-1, with 7 bases fitting TRBD2. Germline values: CDR1 SQVTM, CDR2 ANQGSEA. CDR3 length: 14 residues. As DNA, the CDR3 is TGCAGCGTTGAAGTTGCGGCGGGAGTGAATGAGCAGCTCTTC. Its protein product is CSVEVAAGVNEQLF.

This clonotype has a handful of counts. One junction end does not reproduce the germline sequence, and a read error may be involved. This sequence joins TRBV24-1 and TRBJ1-1; D gene ambiguous. The CDR3 is 14 amino acids. The germline CDR1 and CDR2 sequences are KGHDR and SFDVKD. CDR3 sequence reads: CATSDARSRAEALF. The CDR3 coding sequence is TGTGCCACCAGTGATGCCCGATCGAGGGCTGAAGCTCTCTTT.

This clonotype was seen many times. The chain uses TRBV6-5 and TRBJ2-7, with 7 bases lining up with TRBD2. J gave up 1 base and V 2 bases, and 8 bases lay outside the gene matches. The length of the CDR3 is 16 residues. Germline loops: CDR1 MNHEY, CDR2 SVGAGI. For the CDR3, the DNA is TGTGCCAGCAGTTACAGCGGGGAGGGAGTATCCTACGAGCAGTACTTC. Residues: CASSYSGEGVSYEQYF.

This clonotype was counted at least ten times. This chain joins TRBV20-1 and TRBJ2-1, with TRBD2 matching 16 bases. Germline CDR1 reads DFQATT; CDR2 reads SNEGSKA (reference sequence). The CDR3 sequence is 15 residues long. The junction had 6 bases not matched to a gene; V was cut back by 0 bases and J by 13 bases. CDR3 nucleotide sequence: TGCAGTGCTAGAGACGGGACTAGCGGGAGGGCCCCCCAGTTCTTC. Encoded protein: CSARDGTSGRAPQFF.

This clonotype was seen repeatedly, ten times or more. The germline gene is not matched at one end of the junction; a read error may be the cause. The chain has TRBV6-1 and TRBJ2-2; possibly TRBD2 for D (5 bases). The CDR3 consists of 14 residues. Germline values: CDR1 MNHNS, CDR2 SASEGT. The CDR3 nucleotides are TGTGCCTGCAGTACGGACTCCAACACCGGGGAGCTGTTTTTT. It is translated as CACSTDSNTGELFF.

The rearrangement joins TRBV29-1 to TRBJ1-1; a possible D gene is TRBD1 (5 bases). Looked up from germline, CDR1 is SQVTM and CDR2 is ANQGSEA. The CDR3 runs 14 residues. The V and J ends lost 7 bases and 1 base respectively, with 16 bases between them. This chain's CDR3 is CSAHPGPWNTEAFF. Written as DNA, the CDR3 is TGCAGCGCCCATCCGGGACCCTGGAACACTGAAGCTTTCTTT.

The table lists this clonotype with many counts. This sequence joins TRBV12-3 or TRBV12-4 and TRBJ1-2; a weak D match, TRBD1 (6 bases). This CDR3 is 15 amino acids long. Between the trimmed V and J ends, which lost 5 bases and 8 bases, there was a span of 21 bases. CDR3 loop: CASSRGLGGLGGYTF. The CDR3 nucleotides read TGTGCCAGCAGTCGGGGACTTGGGGGGCTGGGGGGCTACACCTTC.

This clonotype showed up just a few times. V is TRBV6-1 and J is TRBJ2-7; D is ambiguous. V dropped 6 bases and J dropped 3 bases, with 18 bases sitting between them. Germline V lookup: CDR1 MNHNS, CDR2 SASEGT. The CDR3 runs to 15 residues. The CDR3: CASRELSRLVYEQYF. The CDR3 DNA is TGTGCCAGCAGAGAACTTTCTCGGTTAGTCTACGAGCAGTACTTC.

This clonotype came up many times. The chain combines TRBV28 with TRBJ1-5, with no clear D. Per the germline V gene, CDR1 is MDHEN and CDR2 is SYDVKM. The CDR3 length is 14 residues. V lost 2 bases to trimming and J lost 9 bases, with 14 bases between them. The DNA of the CDR3 is TGTGCCAGCAGTTTAGGGCAGGACGATGCGCCCCAGCATTTT. Translated: CASSLGQDDAPQHF.

For this clonotype: A much larger clone differs from this one at a single base, so this may be a read error. The rearrangement joins TRBV5-4 to TRBJ2-2; either TRBD1 or TRBD2 may supply D (5 bases each). This CDR3 has 15 residues. The germline V and J ends were trimmed by 2 bases and 4 bases, with 12 bases remaining between them. Germline V gives CDR1 SGHNT, CDR2 YYREEE (reference sequence). The CDR3 DNA is TGTGCCAGCAGCTTAGGGGAGATGATCACCGGGGAGCTGTTTTTT. This sequence encodes CASSLGEMITGELFF.

This clonotype occurred many times. The V call is TRBV6-1, the J call TRBJ1-1; 7 nucleotides line up with TRBD1. Losses at the gene ends were 6 bases for V and 0 bases for J; bases not matched to a gene: 1. The germline gives CDR1 MNHNS, CDR2 SASEGT. The CDR3 consists of 13 residues. CDR3 nucleotides: TGTGCCAGCAGGACAGGGATGAACACTGAAGCTTTCTTT. Residues: CASRTGMNTEAFF.

This clonotype was picked up many times. V gene TRBV2 combines with J gene TRBJ2-1; D gene ambiguous. Germline-derived CDR1 and CDR2 are SNHLY and FYNNEI. This CDR3 is built from 15 residues. V was shortened by 3 bases and J by 0 bases, with 9 bases between the two germline ends. The CDR3 coding sequence is TGTGCCAGCAGTGAGGACCACCTCTCCTACAATGAGCAGTTCTTC. Translating it yields CASSEDHLSYNEQFF.

The table lists this clonotype with many counts. The genes are TRBV19 and TRBJ2-1; possibly TRBD1 or TRBD2 for D (6 bases each). Trimming removed 7 bases at V and 5 bases at J, with 12 bases between. Germline V gene data show CDR1 as LNHDA and CDR2 as SQIVND (reference sequence). The CDR3 sequence is 13 residues long. The chain's CDR3 is CASKLRGDNEQFF. Written as DNA, the CDR3 is TGTGCCAGTAAATTGAGGGGGGACAATGAGCAGTTCTTC.

This clonotype was recorded at least ten times. This rearrangement joins TRBV13 to TRBJ1-1, with 8 nucleotides matching TRBD1. With 5 bases clipped from V and 1 base from J, the junction kept 9 bases outside the gene matches. The CDR3 length is 16 residues. Germline V CDR1 and CDR2: PRHDT, FYEKMQ (reference sequence). CDR3 sequence: CASSDLRGTGNTEAFF. Written as DNA, the CDR3 is TGTGCCAGCAGCGACCTGAGAGGGACAGGGAACACTGAAGCTTTCTTT.

The chain uses TRBV19 and TRBJ2-6, with 8 bases that match TRBD1. The length of the CDR3 is 19 residues. Looked up from germline, CDR1 is LNHDA and CDR2 is SQIVND (reference sequence). After removal of 5 bases from V and 0 bases from J, the junction contained 12 bases not matched to a gene. CDR3 sequence: CASSGQGTYSHSGANVLTF. CDR3 coding DNA: TGTGCCAGTAGTGGACAGGGTACCTATTCCCACTCTGGGGCCAACGTCCTGACTTTC.

At least ten counts were recorded for this clonotype. The J gene is TRBJ1-1, the V gene TRBV19; D gene ambiguous. This CDR3 region has 13 residues. CDR1 and CDR2 from the germline V gene are LNHDA and SQIVND (reference sequence). V lost 10 bases and J lost 0, with 12 bases in between. The CDR3 loop is CAMARTLNTEAFF. The CDR3 coding sequence is TGTGCCATGGCACGTACGCTGAACACTGAAGCTTTCTTT.

The V gene is TRBV20-1, the J gene TRBJ2-7; D gene uncertain. The CDR3 totals 13 residues. The V end lost 3 bases, the J end lost 0 bases, and 9 bases lay between the germline ends. Germline values: CDR1 DFQATT, CDR2 SNEGSKA (reference sequence). The CDR3 region has the DNA TGCAGTGCTAGCAGTGTGAGCTCCTACGAGCAGTACTTC. Protein: CSASSVSSYEQYF.

This clonotype was seen a handful of times. The chain employs TRBV5-1 and TRBJ2-5; the match to TRBD1 covers 8 bases. The CDR3 is 14 amino acids. CDR1 and CDR2 (germline): SGHRS, YFSETQ. Trimming at V came to 4 bases and at J to 2 bases, leaving 4 bases not matched to a gene. CDR3 sequence (DNA): TGCGCCAGCAGCCTGACAGGGGCACAAGAGACCCAGTACTTC. Its protein is CASSLTGAQETQYF. The full variable domain, completed using reference TRBV5-1 and TRBJ2-5, is KAGVTQTPRYLIKTRGQQVTLSCSPISGHRSVSWYQQTPGQGLQFLFEYFSETQRNKGNFPGRFSGRQFSNSRSEMNVSTLELGDSALYLCASSLTGAQETQYFGPGTRLLVL.

This clonotype occurred many times. The chain recombines TRBV7-8 with TRBJ1-4; D remains ambiguous. CDR1 SGHVS and CDR2 FQNEAQ come from the germline V gene. The CDR3 contains 14 residues. Trimming left V 5 bases short and J 0 bases short, with 7 bases between. The CDR3 DNA reads TGTGCCAGCAGCCCCGCCCCAACTAATGAAAAACTGTTTTTT. This encodes CASSPAPTNEKLFF.

The J gene is TRBJ1-5, the V gene TRBV28; 9 bases fit TRBD1. Germline CDR1 reads MDHEN; CDR2 reads SYDVKM. This CDR3 is 17 amino acids long. V lost 6 bases, J lost 7 bases, and 16 bases stayed unmatched. CDR3 sequence reads: CASRNIPGQGFRQPQHF. In DNA, the CDR3 is TGTGCCAGCAGAAATATACCGGGACAGGGATTTCGGCAGCCCCAGCATTTT.

This clonotype was seen at least ten times. The chain joins TRBV5-1 to TRBJ1-2; D ambiguous. Germline-derived CDR1 and CDR2 are SGHRS and YFSETQ. This CDR3 has 14 residues. Trimming cost V 0 bases and J 2 bases, with 8 bases left between them. The CDR3 reads CASSLAGQNYGYTF. In DNA form, the CDR3 reads TGCGCCAGCAGCTTGGCCGGGCAGAACTATGGCTACACCTTC.

This clonotype occurred many times. The rearrangement joins TRBV6-5 to TRBJ2-1; 7 nucleotides line up with TRBD2. The V gene end was trimmed by 1 base and the J gene end by 9 bases; junction bases not matched to a gene: 9. This CDR3 spans 15 amino acids. The germline V gene has CDR1 MNHEY and CDR2 SVGAGI. The CDR3 here is CASSYFREGLAEQFF. CDR3 nucleotides: TGTGCCAGCAGTTACTTTAGGGAGGGACTGGCTGAGCAGTTCTTC.

This clonotype was picked up a small number of times. The chain combines TRBV19 with TRBJ2-7, with a possible D match to TRBD2 (6 bases). There are 15 residues in the CDR3. CDR1 and CDR2 from the germline V gene are LNHDA and SQIVND (reference sequence). V shed 3 bases and J shed 4 bases, with 16 bases lying between them. The CDR3 DNA reads TGTGCCAGTAGTATGTGGGGGGTTGGTAGGTACGAGCAGTACTTC. It yields the protein CASSMWGVGRYEQYF.